This record covers a single T cell receptor beta chain. A J-beta primer mix and a sample-barcoded 5' primer were used in a second PCR of about 7 to 11 cycles. TCRdb redid the calling of the 5' RACE reads with MiXCR, one entry per CDR3 protein. The sample includes around 400,000 distinct CDR3 sequences, approximately 47% of them seen just once. This sample is drawn from a study of blood T cells in healthy people across ages. The CDR3 length is 16 residues. J was trimmed by 2 bases and V by 6 bases; bases with no gene match: 6. The V gene's germline CDR1 is SGHAT and CDR2 FQNNGV. V usage is TRBV11-2 and J usage is TRBJ2-3; 12 bases are shared with TRBD2. This receptor was taken from a man aged 55 to 69 in good health. Specimen: blood. The CDR3 is CASSRLAGATTDTQYF. Written as DNA, the CDR3 is TGTGCCAGCAGTCGACTAGCGGGGGCCACCACAGATACGCAGTATTTT. Filled out from reference TRBV11-2 and TRBJ2-3, the complete variable domain reads EAGVAQSPRYKIIEKRQSVAFWCNPISGHATLYWYQQILGQGPKLLIQFQNNGVVDDSQLPKDRFSAERLKGVDSTLKIQPAKLEDSAVYLCASSRLAGATTDTQYFGPGTRLTVL.